One TCR beta chain is described in this entry. Its antigen remains unknown. The data were obtained in a study of T cell responses to AZD1222 COVID-19 vaccine. General study results and limits: Spike-wide vaccine-associated CD4 TCRs dominated at 160-218 and 743-854.

V was trimmed by 5 bases and J by 3 bases, leaving 11 bases between them. The CDR3 runs to 14 residues. In germline, CDR1 is SGHTA, CDR2 FQGNSA. Only in-frame clones appear in the TCRdb table, and some are missing; sequencing was by immunoSEQ multiplex PCR. The top ten clones hold 2% to 2.5% of a sample with tens of thousands of clones, more than 70% of them seen once. This clonotype originated in an adult in good health. The input for sequencing was peripheral blood, taken on day 0 of AZD1222 vaccination. The chain links TRBV7-2 to TRBJ1-3; tentatively, D is TRBD1 (6 bases). CDR3: CASSEQGFGNTIYF. CDR3 DNA: TGTGCCAGCAGCGAACAGGGTTTTGGAAACACCATATATTTT.